The clone carrying this TCR beta chain was detected only a few times. The antigen is unknown. Combining a sample-barcoded 5' primer with a J-beta primer mix, a second PCR ran for roughly 6 to 11 cycles. TCRdb analysed the 5' RACE reads with MiXCR anew, one entry per CDR3 protein. The profile shows 1.5 million to 2 million distinct CDR3 sequences, under 30% of them singletons. The sample belongs to a study of blood T cells in healthy people across ages. Across the whole study: For every two T cells, template switching captured about one barcoded beta molecule. Notes on the study in general: With age, beta diversity per million T cells declined roughly linearly, significantly by 30 to 50.

V shed 4 bases, J shed 5 bases, and the junction held 10 bases outside the gene matches. Germline V gene data show CDR1 as LNHDA and CDR2 as SQIVND (reference sequence). CDR3 size: 15 residues. Input material: blood. The chain links TRBV19 to TRBJ2-7; TRBD2 aligns across 8 bases. This TCR was recovered from a woman in her twenties or thirties in good health. For the CDR3, the DNA is TGTGCCAGTAGTACCAAGCGGGAGAAGATTCACGAGCAGTACTTC. Encoded protein: CASSTKREKIHEQYF. Filled out from reference TRBV19 and TRBJ2-7, the complete variable domain reads DGGITQSPKYLFRKEGQNVTLSCEQNLNHDAMYWYRQDPGQGLRLIYYSQIVNDFQKGDIAEGYSVSREKKESFPLTVTSAQKNPTAFYLCASSTKREKIHEQYFGPGTRLTVT.